The sequence of this TCR beta chain was determined in a study of blood T cell repertoires in COVID-19. J lost 1 base, V lost 6 bases, and 2 bases had no gene match. This CDR3 region has 12 residues. Germline V gene data show CDR1 as SQVTM and CDR2 as ANQGSEA. Libraries were prepared by immunoSEQ multiplex PCR; TCRdb keeps only in-frame clonotypes and omits some of them. The sample yields fewer than 250,000 clones, around 82% seen once. Sequenced: peripheral blood. The V and J genes are TRBV29-1 and TRBJ1-1; 7 nucleotides line up with TRBD1. This clonotype was obtained from a man over 45 with active or convalescent COVID-19. The CDR3 DNA follows: TGCAGCGTGGGACAGTCGAACACTGAAGCTTTCTTT. As protein: CSVGQSNTEAFF.